Given below is one T cell receptor (beta chain) in context. Its cognate antigen is unknown. These data are taken from a study of beta chain features in type 1 diabetes. General study results and limits: A definitive answer on HLA type influencing TCRB rearrangement was not reached here. When VDJ junctions were examined, type 1 diabetes patients showed fewer insertions and more deletions. Shortening that was moderate but significant affected the TCRB CDR3s of Type 1 diabetes patients in all four CD4+ subsets.

The CDR3 has 15 amino acids. V shed 5 bases and J 0 bases; nucleotides not matched to a gene: 5. Looked up from germline, CDR1 is LNHDA and CDR2 is SQIVND (reference sequence). Expressed TCRB transcripts were sequenced because the entire RNA isolate underwent reverse transcription. Clones were read by immunoSEQ multiplex PCR, and TCRdb kept only the in-frame ones, dropping some. The data hold about 930,000 clones, with roughly a sixth observed a single time. A single heparinised blood sample, averaging approximately 0.12 L, was obtained per donor. The clonotype was recovered from a woman aged 18-29 years in good health. The V call is TRBV19, the J call TRBJ2-3; 7 bases align to TRBD2. Source material: naive CD4+ T cells from blood. The CDR3 region has the DNA TGTGCCAGTAGTCGGTCTAGCGGAAGCACAGATACGCAGTATTTT. It codes for CASSRSSGSTDTQYF.